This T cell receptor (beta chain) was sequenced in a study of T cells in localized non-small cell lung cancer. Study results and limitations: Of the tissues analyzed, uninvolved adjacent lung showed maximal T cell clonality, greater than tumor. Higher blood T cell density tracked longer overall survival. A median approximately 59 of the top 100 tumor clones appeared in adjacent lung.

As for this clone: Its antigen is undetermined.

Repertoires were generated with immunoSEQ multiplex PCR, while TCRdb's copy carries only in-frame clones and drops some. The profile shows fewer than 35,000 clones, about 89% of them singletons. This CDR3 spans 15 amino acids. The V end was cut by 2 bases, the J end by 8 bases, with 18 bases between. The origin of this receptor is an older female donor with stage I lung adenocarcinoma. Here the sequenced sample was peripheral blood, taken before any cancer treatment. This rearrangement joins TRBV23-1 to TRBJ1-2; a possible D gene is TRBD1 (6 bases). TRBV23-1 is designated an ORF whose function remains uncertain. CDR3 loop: CASSQIAQGVMGYTF. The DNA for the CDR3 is TGCGCCAGCAGTCAAATTGCACAGGGAGTTATGGGCTACACCTTC.